This T cell receptor beta chain was retrieved from a study of CXCR3-negative and CXCR3-positive naive CD8 T cells. UMI-labeled 5' RACE TRB cDNA libraries were prepared from the cells. From the 5' RACE reads, TCRdb lists one entry per CDR3 protein and no DNA. The sample is made up of 75,000 to 100,000 distinct CDR3 sequences, and the top ten hold roughly 1.1% of it. Concerning this clonotype itself: What it binds is not known.

Germline V gene sequence: CDR1 MNHEY, CDR2 SMNVEV (reference sequence). This CDR3 has 14 amino acids. The study, taken as a whole, reports: Relative to CXCR3-negative naive cells, CXCR3-positive naive cells had more hydrophobic TRB CDR3s.

The sequenced sample was naive CXCR3+ CD8+ T cells from blood. Regarding subset: CD45RO-CCR7+CD27+CD95- naive CD8+ T cells expressing CXCR3 (TNR3+). The clonotype comes from a human donor in good health. Some clones in this sample may be carry-over from other donors' samples. The rearrangement uses TRBV27 and TRBJ2-1; the TRBD1 assignment by TCRdb is unverifiable without DNA. The CDR3 here is CASSLRGAYNEQFF.